This TCR beta chain was recorded in a study of CD8+CD57+ T cells in acquired aplastic anemia. Across the whole study: Quantities of DNA derived from sorted CD4+ and CD8+ cells averaged approximately 3.5 ug. Overall study findings and caveats: Significance was not reached for CD8+ Simpson's diversity between patients and controls. About 29 CD8+ CDR3 sequences occurred in both the patients and the controls.

Looked up from germline, CDR1 is ENHRY and CDR2 is SYGVKD. The V and J ends lost 6 bases and 4 bases respectively, with 21 bases between them. This CDR3 contains 16 residues. All patients picked for sequencing had shown, by flow cytometry, an expansion of CD8+CD57+ cells. No therapy was given to patients before blood sampling. Researchers used genomic DNA as the template to profile TCR beta VDJ and CDR3. Each CDR3 protein is one row after TCRdb ran MiXCR on the reads. The sample comprises roughly 500,000 distinct CDR3 sequences, around 33% of which are singletons, and roughly 0.8% rests with the top ten. For this clonotype: The antigen is not known.

This TCR was sampled from a human donor with aplastic anemia. The chain recombines TRBV10-3 with TRBJ1-1; D perhaps matches TRBD1 (6 bases). The sequenced sample consisted of sorted CD4+, CD8+, or CD8+CD57+ T cells (not recorded which) from PBMCs. As DNA, the CDR3 is TGTGCCATCAGCTTGCTAGCGGGGGGCTGCGGCACTGAAGCTTTCTTT. Translating it yields CAISLLAGGCGTEAFF.